Listed below are T cell receptor beta chains from one sample, sequenced in a study of blood T cell repertoires in COVID-19. Assay: immunoSEQ multiplex PCR; the TCRdb copy retains only in-frame clones and omits some. The sample yields 200,000 to 250,000 clones, less than 90% seen once. Specimen: PBMCs or T cells enriched from blood (not recorded which). These receptors were taken from a woman in her forties or fifties in a cohort exposed to, infected with or recovered from COVID-19 (not recorded which). CDR3s include the opening cysteine and the closing phenylalanine or tryptophan. The D gene is left open where the match is weak. Part of the rows lack a size; the others show once, few, many or a class for expanded clones.

clone size	V gene	J gene	D gene	CDR3 protein	CDR3 DNA
-	TRBV4-2	TRBJ2-1	-	CASSQDRMGGNEQFF	TGTGCCAGCAGCCAAGATCGGATGGGGGGCAATGAGCAGTTCTTC
once	TRBV5-1	TRBJ2-1	-	CASSPGARANNEQFF	TGCGCCAGCAGCCCAGGGGCCAGAGCAAACAATGAGCAGTTCTTC
few	TRBV10-3	TRBJ2-2	-	CAIRQTNTGELFF	TGTGCCATCAGACAGACCAACACCGGGGAGCTGTTTTTT
once	TRBV30	TRBJ1-2	TRBD1	CAWRATGGHYGYTF	TGTGCCTGGAGAGCGACAGGGGGACACTATGGCTACACCTTC
-	TRBV4-2	TRBJ1-2	-	CASSQGSPDSANGYTF	TGTGCCAGCAGCCAGGGAAGTCCGGACAGCGCCAATGGCTACACCTTC
-	TRBV5-1	TRBJ2-5	-	CASSSTGGVTQYF	TGCGCCAGCAGCTCTACAGGAGGGGTGACCCAGTACTTC
once	TRBV5-5	TRBJ1-5	TRBD1	CASSRDRGPYNQPQHF	TGTGCCAGCAGTCGGGACAGGGGGCCTTACAATCAGCCCCAGCATTTT
-	TRBV9	TRBJ2-1	TRBD2	CASSVASGGYNEQFF	TGTGCCAGCAGCGTAGCAAGCGGGGGTTACAATGAGCAGTTCTTC
-	TRBV2	TRBJ1-3	-	CASRPTEYSGNTIYF	TGTGCCAGCAGACCCACAGAATACTCTGGAAACACCATATATTTT
once	TRBV7-2	TRBJ1-4	TRBD1	CASRWGTGATNEKLFF	TGTGCCAGCAGATGGGGGACAGGCGCCACTAATGAAAAACTGTTTTTT
-	TRBV2	TRBJ2-7	-	CASSAWGPGYEQYF	TGTGCCAGCAGTGCTTGGGGCCCCGGATACGAGCAGTACTTC
-	TRBV4-2	TRBJ2-1	TRBD2	CASSQLSGGAASYNEQFF	TGTGCCAGCAGCCAGCTGAGCGGGGGGGCGGCTTCTTACAATGAGCAGTTCTTC
-	TRBV4-3	TRBJ2-2	-	CASSQGRTRTGELFF	TGCGCCAGCAGCCAAGGAAGGACTCGAACCGGGGAGCTGTTTTTT
-	TRBV25-1	TRBJ2-1	-	CASSEFADYNEQFF	TGTGCCAGCAGTGAATTCGCGGACTACAATGAGCAGTTCTTC
-	TRBV19	TRBJ1-1	-	CASSKEGANTEAFF	TGTGCCAGTAGTAAGGAGGGTGCGAACACTGAAGCTTTCTTT
-	TRBV11-2	TRBJ1-2	-	CASNRGGVDYGYTF	TGTGCCAGCAATCGCGGGGGGGTAGATTATGGCTACACCTTC
few	TRBV7-9	TRBJ1-1	TRBD1	CASSPWDRNPEAFF	TGTGCCAGCAGCCCGTGGGACAGAAATCCTGAAGCTTTCTTT
-	TRBV24-1	TRBJ2-3	-	CATSGESSTDTQYF	TGTGCCACCAGTGGGGAGTCTAGCACAGATACGCAGTATTTT
once	TRBV5-8	TRBJ1-1	-	CASSLVSQIRNTEAFF	TGTGCCAGCAGCTTGGTATCACAAATTCGGAACACTGAAGCTTTCTTT
-	TRBV28	TRBJ1-2	-	CASSLMGAMYGYTF	TGTGCCAGCAGTTTGATGGGGGCTATGTATGGCTACACCTTC
-	TRBV3-1/TRBV3-2	TRBJ2-5	TRBD2	CASLLGGQETQYF	TGTGCCAGCCTCCTCGGGGGGCAAGAGACCCAGTACTTC
-	TRBV3-1/TRBV3-2	TRBJ1-2	-	CASSQDSGGYTF	TGTGCCAGCAGCCAAGATTCCGGGGGCTACACCTTC
-	TRBV24-1	TRBJ2-5	TRBD1	CATSDRTGQGFLGETQYF	TGTGCCACCAGTGATCGGACAGGGCAAGGATTCTTGGGGGAGACCCAGTACTTC
once	TRBV7-2	TRBJ2-5	TRBD1	CASSPDRGMETQYF	TGTGCCAGCAGTCCTGACAGGGGGATGGAGACCCAGTACTTC
-	TRBV7-2	TRBJ1-2	-	CASSLAPQLGDLGTF	TGTGCCAGCAGCTTAGCGCCACAGCTCGGTGATTTGGGCACCTTC
-	TRBV9	TRBJ1-6	TRBD1	CASSPRQGGNSPLHF	TGTGCCAGCAGCCCACGACAGGGTGGGAATTCACCCCTCCACTTT
-	TRBV4-2	TRBJ1-2	-	CASSQDRGATGYTF	TGTGCCAGCAGCCAAGATCGTGGGGCTACTGGCTACACCTTC
-	TRBV7-2	TRBJ2-7	-	CASSLGGSQSYEQYF	TGTGCCAGCAGCTTGGGCGGGTCCCAGTCCTACGAGCAGTACTTC
-	TRBV18	TRBJ1-4	TRBD1	CASSSDRGANEKLFF	TGTGCCAGCTCATCGGACAGGGGAGCTAATGAAAAACTGTTTTTT
-	TRBV7-2	TRBJ2-3	-	CASSRDRSTDTQYF	TGTGCCAGCAGCAGAGACAGAAGCACAGATACGCAGTATTTT
-	TRBV6-5	TRBJ1-3	-	CASSYLGQTGNTIYF	TGTGCCAGCAGTTACCTTGGACAGACTGGAAACACCATATATTTT
-	TRBV29-1	TRBJ2-1	-	CSDRESSYNEQFF	TGCAGCGACCGCGAAAGCTCCTACAATGAGCAGTTCTTC
-	TRBV28	TRBJ1-1	-	CASRLGGGVGTEAFF	TGTGCCAGCAGGCTGGGGGGGGGTGTGGGCACTGAAGCTTTCTTT
few	TRBV9	TRBJ2-2	TRBD1	CASSAGQDTGELFF	TGTGCCAGCAGCGCGGGACAGGACACCGGGGAGCTGTTTTTT
-	TRBV3-1/TRBV3-2	TRBJ2-7	-	CASSPRPGHQIYEQYF	TGTGCCAGCAGCCCTCGGCCGGGACACCAAATATACGAGCAGTACTTC
-	TRBV5-4	TRBJ2-1	TRBD1	CASSRRGTGIDEQFF	TGTGCCAGCAGCCGTCGTGGGACAGGGATCGATGAGCAGTTCTTC
-	TRBV6-2/TRBV6-3	TRBJ1-2	TRBD1	CASSPDRVYGYTF	TGTGCCAGCAGTCCAGACAGGGTGTATGGCTACACCTTC
-	TRBV4-1	TRBJ1-6	-	CASSQDLGYLAPLHF	TGCGCCAGCAGCCAAGATCTCGGGTATCTCGCACCCCTCCACTTT
-	TRBV5-1	TRBJ1-4	-	CASHSGLTNEKLFF	TGCGCCAGCCATTCAGGGTTAACTAATGAAAAACTGTTTTTT
once	TRBV24-1	TRBJ2-5	-	CATSQRSGGTQYF	TGTGCCACCAGTCAACGGTCCGGAGGGACCCAGTACTTC
-	TRBV3-1/TRBV3-2	TRBJ2-5	-	CASSQITTTSLKTQYF	TGTGCCAGCAGCCAGATTACGACGACTAGTCTGAAGACCCAGTACTTC
-	TRBV4-2	TRBJ2-1	TRBD2	CASSQPGGSGGKNEQFF	TGTGCCAGCAGCCAACCCGGAGGTAGCGGGGGGAAGAATGAGCAGTTCTTC
-	TRBV6-2/TRBV6-3	TRBJ2-2	TRBD2	CASSSSFGLAGGSGELFF	TGTGCCAGCAGTTCCTCGTTCGGACTAGCGGGGGGCTCCGGGGAGCTGTTTTTT
-	TRBV7-3	TRBJ2-2	-	CASSSQPTGELFF	TGTGCCAGCAGCTCACAGCCTACCGGGGAGCTGTTTTTT
once	TRBV7-2	TRBJ1-3	TRBD1	CASSLSPGGGNTIYF	TGTGCCAGCAGCTTATCCCCAGGGGGTGGAAACACCATATATTTT
-	TRBV28	TRBJ2-3	TRBD1	CASRPDRGSTDTQYF	TGTGCCAGCCGACCGGACAGGGGAAGCACAGATACGCAGTATTTT
few	TRBV5-1	TRBJ2-2	TRBD1	CASSLRETGRNTGELFF	TGCGCCAGCAGCTTGCGCGAGACAGGGAGAAACACCGGGGAGCTGTTTTTT
-	TRBV10-3	TRBJ2-1	-	CAISVETSSEQFF	TGTGCCATCAGTGTCGAGACTAGTAGTGAGCAGTTCTTC
-	TRBV4-3	TRBJ1-2	TRBD1	CASSQDHRGNYGYTF	TGCGCCAGCAGCCAAGATCACAGGGGGAACTATGGCTACACCTTC
-	TRBV4-1	TRBJ1-1	-	CASSQDPALTYTEAFF	TGCGCCAGCAGCCAAGATCCAGCTTTGACATACACTGAAGCTTTCTTT
-	TRBV4-2	TRBJ1-4	-	CASSQEATLPNEKLFF	TGTGCCAGCAGCCAAGAAGCCACCCTCCCCAATGAAAAACTGTTTTTT
-	TRBV19	TRBJ1-6	-	CASSEEGSSPLHF	TGTGCCAGTAGTGAGGAGGGATCCTCACCCCTCCACTTT
-	TRBV10-3	TRBJ2-3	-	CAISPGGDTQYF	TGTGCCATCAGCCCCGGAGGAGATACGCAGTATTTT
-	TRBV3-1/TRBV3-2	TRBJ1-1	-	CASSHRGDTEAFF	TGTGCCAGCAGCCACAGGGGTGATACTGAAGCTTTCTTT
-	TRBV30	TRBJ1-6	TRBD1	CAWSVPGGTGSSPLHF	TGTGCCTGGAGTGTACCTGGTGGGACAGGGAGTTCACCCCTCCACTTT
-	TRBV19	TRBJ2-5	-	CASSIGRLETQYF	TGTGCCAGTAGTATAGGGCGACTAGAGACCCAGTACTTC
-	TRBV7-6	TRBJ1-5	-	CASSYGGSNQPQHF	TGTGCCAGCAGCTACGGGGGAAGCAATCAGCCCCAGCATTTT
-	TRBV7-9	TRBJ1-6	TRBD1	CASSLGGAQGKNSPLHF	TGTGCCAGCAGCTTAGGGGGGGCACAGGGGAAGAATTCACCCCTCCACTTT